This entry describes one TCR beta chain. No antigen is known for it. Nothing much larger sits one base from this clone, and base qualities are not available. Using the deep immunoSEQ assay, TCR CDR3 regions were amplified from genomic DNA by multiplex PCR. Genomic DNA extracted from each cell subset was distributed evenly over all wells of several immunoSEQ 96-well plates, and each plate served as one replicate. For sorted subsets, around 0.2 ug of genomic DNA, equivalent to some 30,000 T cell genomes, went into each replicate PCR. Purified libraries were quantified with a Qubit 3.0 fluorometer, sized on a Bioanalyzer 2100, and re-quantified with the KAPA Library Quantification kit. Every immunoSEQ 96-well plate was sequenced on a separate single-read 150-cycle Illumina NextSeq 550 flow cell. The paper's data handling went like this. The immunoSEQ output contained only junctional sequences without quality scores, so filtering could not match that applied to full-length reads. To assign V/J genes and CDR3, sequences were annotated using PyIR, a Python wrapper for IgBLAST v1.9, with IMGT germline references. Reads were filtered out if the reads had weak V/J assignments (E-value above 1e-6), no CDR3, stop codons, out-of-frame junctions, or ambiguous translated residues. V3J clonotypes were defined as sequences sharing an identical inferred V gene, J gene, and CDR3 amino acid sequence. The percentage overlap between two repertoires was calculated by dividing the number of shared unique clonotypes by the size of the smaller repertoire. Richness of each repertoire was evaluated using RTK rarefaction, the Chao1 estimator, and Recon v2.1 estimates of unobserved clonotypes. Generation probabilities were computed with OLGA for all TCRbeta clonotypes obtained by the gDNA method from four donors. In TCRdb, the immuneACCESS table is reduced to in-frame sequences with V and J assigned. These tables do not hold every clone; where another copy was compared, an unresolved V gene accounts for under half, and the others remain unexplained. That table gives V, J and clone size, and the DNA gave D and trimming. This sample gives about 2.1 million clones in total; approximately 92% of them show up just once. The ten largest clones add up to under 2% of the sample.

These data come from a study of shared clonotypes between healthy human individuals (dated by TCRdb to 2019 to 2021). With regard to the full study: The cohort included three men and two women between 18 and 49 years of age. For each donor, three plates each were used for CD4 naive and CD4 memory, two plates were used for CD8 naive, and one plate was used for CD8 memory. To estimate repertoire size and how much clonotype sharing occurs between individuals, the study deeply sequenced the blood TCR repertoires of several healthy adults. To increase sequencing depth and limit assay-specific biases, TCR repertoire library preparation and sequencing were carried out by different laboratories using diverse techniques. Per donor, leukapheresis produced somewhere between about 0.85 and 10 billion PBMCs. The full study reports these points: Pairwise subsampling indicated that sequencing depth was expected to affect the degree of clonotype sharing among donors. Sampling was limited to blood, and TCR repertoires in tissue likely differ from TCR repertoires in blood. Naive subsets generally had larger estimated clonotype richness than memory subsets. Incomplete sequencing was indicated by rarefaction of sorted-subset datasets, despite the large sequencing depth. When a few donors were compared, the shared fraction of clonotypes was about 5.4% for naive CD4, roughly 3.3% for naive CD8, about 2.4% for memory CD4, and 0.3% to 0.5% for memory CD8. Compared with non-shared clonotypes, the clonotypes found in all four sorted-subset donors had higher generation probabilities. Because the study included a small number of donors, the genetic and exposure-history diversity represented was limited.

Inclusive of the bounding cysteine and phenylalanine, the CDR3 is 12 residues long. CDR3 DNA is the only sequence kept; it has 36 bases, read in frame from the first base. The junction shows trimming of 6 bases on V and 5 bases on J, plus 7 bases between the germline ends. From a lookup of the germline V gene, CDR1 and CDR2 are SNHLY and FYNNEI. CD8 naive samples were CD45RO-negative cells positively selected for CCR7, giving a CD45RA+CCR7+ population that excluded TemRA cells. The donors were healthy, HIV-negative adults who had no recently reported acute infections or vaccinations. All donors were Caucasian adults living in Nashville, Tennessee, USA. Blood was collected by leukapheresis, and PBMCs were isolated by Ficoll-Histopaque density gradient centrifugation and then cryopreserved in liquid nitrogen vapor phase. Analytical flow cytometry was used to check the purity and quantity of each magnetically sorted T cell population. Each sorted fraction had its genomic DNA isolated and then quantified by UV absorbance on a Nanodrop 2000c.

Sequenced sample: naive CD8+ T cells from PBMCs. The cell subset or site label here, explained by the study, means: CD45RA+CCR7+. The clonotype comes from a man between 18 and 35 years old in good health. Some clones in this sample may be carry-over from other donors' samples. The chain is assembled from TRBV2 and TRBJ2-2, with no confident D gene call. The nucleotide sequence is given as TGTGCCAGCAGGGGGATTACCGGGGAGCTGTTTTTT. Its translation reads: CASRGITGELFF.